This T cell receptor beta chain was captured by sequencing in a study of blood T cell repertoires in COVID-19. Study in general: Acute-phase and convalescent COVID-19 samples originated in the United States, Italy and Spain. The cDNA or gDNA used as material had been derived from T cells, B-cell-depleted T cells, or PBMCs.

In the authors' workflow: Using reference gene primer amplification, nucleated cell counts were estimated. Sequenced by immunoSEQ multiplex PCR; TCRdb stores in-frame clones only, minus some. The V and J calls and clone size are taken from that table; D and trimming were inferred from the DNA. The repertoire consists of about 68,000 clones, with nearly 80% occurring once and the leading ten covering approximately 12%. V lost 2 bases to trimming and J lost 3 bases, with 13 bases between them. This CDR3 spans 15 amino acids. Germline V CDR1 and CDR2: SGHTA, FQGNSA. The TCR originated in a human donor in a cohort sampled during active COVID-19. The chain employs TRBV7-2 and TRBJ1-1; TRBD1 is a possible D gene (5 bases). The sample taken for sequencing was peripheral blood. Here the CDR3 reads CASSLFFQGDTEAFF. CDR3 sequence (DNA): TGTGCCAGCAGCTTATTTTTTCAGGGCGACACTGAAGCTTTCTTT. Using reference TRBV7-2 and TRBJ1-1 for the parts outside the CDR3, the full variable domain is GAGVSQSPSNKVTEKGKDVELRCDPISGHTALYWYRQSLGQGLEFLIYFQGNSAPDKSGLPSDRFSAERTGGSVSTLTIQRTQQEDSAVYLCASSLFFQGDTEAFFGQGTRLTVV.